The clone carrying this T cell receptor beta chain came up once. This CDR3 has 15 amino acids. Germline values: CDR1 KGHSH, CDR2 LQKENI. Trimming shortened V by 0 bases and J by 5 bases, and 11 bases separated the two germline ends. These data belong to a study of blood T cell repertoires in COVID-19. Profiled with immunoSEQ multiplex PCR; TCRdb holds only in-frame clones, not every one. The top ten clones hold about 4.6% of a sample with tens of thousands of clones, around 90% of them seen once. The receptor comes from a human donor in a cohort sampled during active COVID-19. The chain couples TRBV18 to TRBJ2-1, with D possibly TRBD1 on 6 matching bases. The sequenced material came from peripheral blood. DNA for the CDR3: TGTGCCAGCTCACCACCGGGCGGACAGCACAATGAGCAGTTCTTC. This encodes CASSPPGGQHNEQFF.